This T cell receptor beta chain was obtained from a study of blood T cell repertoires in COVID-19. The overall study: COVID-19 samples collected from the United States, Italy and Spain covered acute and convalescent phases. From T cells, B-cell-depleted T cells, or PBMCs came the material, which was cDNA or gDNA.

The CDR3 totals 11 residues. Germline values: CDR1 MNHNY, CDR2 SVGAGI (reference sequence). Trimming stripped 6 bases from V and 4 bases from J, with 6 bases between. In the original processing: For nucleated cells, counts were estimated from reference gene primer amplification. Data came from immunoSEQ multiplex PCR; TCRdb stores just in-frame clones and leaves some out. V and J calls and clone size come straight from that table; D and trimming were deduced from the DNA. There are 200,000 to 300,000 clones in the sample; 88% occur only once, and approximately 4% lies in the top ten. The sequencing sample was made of peripheral blood. The origin of this receptor is a man aged 55 to 70 who had recovered from COVID-19. The chain combines TRBV6-6 with TRBJ2-5; D gene unclear. Here the CDR3 DNA reads TGTGCCAGCAGCCCCCTAGAGACCCAGTACTTC. It codes for CASSPLETQYF.